This T cell receptor beta chain was recorded in a study of blood T cell repertoires in COVID-19. Overall study context: T cells, B-cell-depleted T cells, or PBMCs provided the cDNA or gDNA that served as material.

Here immunoSEQ multiplex PCR was the method, and the copy in TCRdb shows in-frame clones only, minus some. The data hold about 300,000 clones, with more than 80% observed a single time. Enrolment of Seattle patients took place during active infection, and they were followed longitudinally. In germline, CDR1 is LNHDA, CDR2 SQIVND (reference sequence). This CDR3 is 15 amino acids long. The junction had 6 bases not matched to a gene; V was cut back by 7 bases and J by 2 bases. Material for sequencing was peripheral blood. The chain is built from TRBV19 and TRBJ2-7, with 12 bases matching TRBD2. The receptor's source is a woman aged 25 to 45 with COVID-19, enrolled during active disease. CDR3 protein: CASTWTSGTTYEQYF. The CDR3, as DNA: TGTGCCAGTACCTGGACTAGCGGGACGACCTACGAGCAGTACTTC.